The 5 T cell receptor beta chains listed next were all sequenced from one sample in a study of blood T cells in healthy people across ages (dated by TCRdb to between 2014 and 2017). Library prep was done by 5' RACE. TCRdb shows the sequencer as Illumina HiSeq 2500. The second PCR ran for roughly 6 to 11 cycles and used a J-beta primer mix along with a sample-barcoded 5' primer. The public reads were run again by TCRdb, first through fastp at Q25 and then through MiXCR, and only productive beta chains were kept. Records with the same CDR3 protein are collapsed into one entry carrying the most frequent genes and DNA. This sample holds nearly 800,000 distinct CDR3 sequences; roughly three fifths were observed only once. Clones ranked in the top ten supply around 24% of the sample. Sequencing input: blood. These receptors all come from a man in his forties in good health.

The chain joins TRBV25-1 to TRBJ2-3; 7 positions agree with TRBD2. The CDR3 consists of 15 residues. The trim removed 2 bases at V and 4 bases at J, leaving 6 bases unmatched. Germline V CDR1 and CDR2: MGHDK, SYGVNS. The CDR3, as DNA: TGTGCCAGCAGTGAAAGGACTAGTAGAGCAGATACGCAGTATTTT. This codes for CASSERTSRADTQYF.

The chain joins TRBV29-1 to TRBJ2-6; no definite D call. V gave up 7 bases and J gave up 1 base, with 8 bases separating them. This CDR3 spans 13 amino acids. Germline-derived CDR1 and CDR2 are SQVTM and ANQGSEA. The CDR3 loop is CSARPSGANVLTF. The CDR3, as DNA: TGCAGCGCAAGACCTTCTGGGGCCAACGTCCTGACTTTC.

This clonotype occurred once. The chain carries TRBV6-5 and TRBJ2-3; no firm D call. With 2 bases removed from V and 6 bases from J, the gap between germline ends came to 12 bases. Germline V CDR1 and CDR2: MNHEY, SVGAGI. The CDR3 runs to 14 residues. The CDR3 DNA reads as TGTGCCAGCAGTTACAGGTCCGGGCCGGATACGCAGTATTTT. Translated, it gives CASSYRSGPDTQYF.

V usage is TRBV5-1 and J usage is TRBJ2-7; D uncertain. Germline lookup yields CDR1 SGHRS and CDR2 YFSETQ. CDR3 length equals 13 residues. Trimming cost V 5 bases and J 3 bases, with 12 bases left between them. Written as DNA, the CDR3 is TGCGCCAGCAGTCAGTATTATGACTACGAGCAGTACTTC. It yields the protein CASSQYYDYEQYF.

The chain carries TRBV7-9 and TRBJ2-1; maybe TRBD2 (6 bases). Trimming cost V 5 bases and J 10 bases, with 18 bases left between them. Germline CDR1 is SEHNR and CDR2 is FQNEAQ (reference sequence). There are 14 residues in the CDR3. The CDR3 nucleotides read TGTGCCAGCAGCCGGGACTGGAGCTCCTACGAGCAGTTCTTC. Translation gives CASSRDWSSYEQFF.